This TCR beta chain was recorded in a study of blood T cell repertoires in COVID-19. Study background: The origin of the acute and convalescent COVID-19 samples was the United States, Italy and Spain. T cells, B-cell-depleted T cells, or PBMCs provided the cDNA or gDNA that served as material.

Per the germline V gene, CDR1 is SGHAT and CDR2 is FQNNGV. CDR3 size: 15 residues. V shed 7 bases and J 5 bases; nucleotides not matched to a gene: 10. The method was immunoSEQ multiplex PCR; TCRdb's version includes in-frame clones alone and lacks a portion of them. Here the sample spans roughly 180,000 clones, 85% to 90% being singletons. This TCR derives from a man between 18 and 35 years old with acute or convalescent COVID-19. Sequencing was done on a sample of peripheral blood. The chain links TRBV11-2 to TRBJ2-5; 10 bases agree with TRBD2. The CDR3, as DNA: TGTGCCAGCACCGATTTAGCGGGGGGTGGGGAGACCCAGTACTTC. This translates into CASTDLAGGGETQYF.